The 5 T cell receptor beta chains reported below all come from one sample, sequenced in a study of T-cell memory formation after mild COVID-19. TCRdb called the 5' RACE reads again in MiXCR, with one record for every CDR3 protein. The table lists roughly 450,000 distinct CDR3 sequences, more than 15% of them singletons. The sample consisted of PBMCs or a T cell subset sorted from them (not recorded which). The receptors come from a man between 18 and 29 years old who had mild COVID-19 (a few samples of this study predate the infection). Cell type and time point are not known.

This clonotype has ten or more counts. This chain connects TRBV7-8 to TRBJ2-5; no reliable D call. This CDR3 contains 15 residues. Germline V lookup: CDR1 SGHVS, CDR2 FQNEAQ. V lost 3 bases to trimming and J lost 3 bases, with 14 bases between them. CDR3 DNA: TGTGCCAGCAGCTTCCTAAGCTCATGGGAAGAGACCCAGTACTTC. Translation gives CASSFLSSWEETQYF.

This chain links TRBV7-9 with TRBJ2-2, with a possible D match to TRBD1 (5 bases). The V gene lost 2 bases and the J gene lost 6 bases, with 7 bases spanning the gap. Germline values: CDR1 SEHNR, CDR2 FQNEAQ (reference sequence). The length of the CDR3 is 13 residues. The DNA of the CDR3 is TGTGCCAGCAGCTTATTGACAGCCGGGGAGCTGTTTTTT. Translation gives CASSLLTAGELFF.

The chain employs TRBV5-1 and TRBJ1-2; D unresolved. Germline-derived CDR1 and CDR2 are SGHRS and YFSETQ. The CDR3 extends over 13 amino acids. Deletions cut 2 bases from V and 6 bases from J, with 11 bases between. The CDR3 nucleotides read TGCGCCAGCAGCTTAACGGTTCCAAATGGCTACACCTTC. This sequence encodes CASSLTVPNGYTF. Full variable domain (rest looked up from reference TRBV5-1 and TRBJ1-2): KAGVTQTPRYLIKTRGQQVTLSCSPISGHRSVSWYQQTPGQGLQFLFEYFSETQRNKGNFPGRFSGRQFSNSRSEMNVSTLELGDSALYLCASSLTVPNGYTFGSGTRLTVV.

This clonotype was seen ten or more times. The CDR3 DNA reads TGCGCCAGCAGCCGACAGGCGTACCAAGAGACCCAGTACTTC. This sequence encodes CASSRQAYQETQYF. V usage is TRBV4-1 and J usage is TRBJ2-5; D is possibly TRBD1 (6 bases). Trimming shortened V by 4 bases and J by 0 bases, and 9 bases separated the two germline ends. The germline V gene encodes CDR1 MGHRA and CDR2 YSYEKL. This CDR3 has 14 residues.

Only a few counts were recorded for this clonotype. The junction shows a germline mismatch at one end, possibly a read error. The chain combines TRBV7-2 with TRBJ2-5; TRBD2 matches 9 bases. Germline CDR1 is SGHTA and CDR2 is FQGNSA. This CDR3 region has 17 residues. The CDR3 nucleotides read TGTGCCAGCAGCTTAAGCGGGATGGCGGGGGGGCAAGGGACCCAGTACTTC. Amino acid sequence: CASSLSGMAGGQGTQYF.